One and the same sample provided the 19 T cell receptor beta chains below, sequenced in a study of molecular identifiers for immune sequencing clone quantification. One entry per CDR3 protein results from TCRdb running MiXCR on the PCR reads. Of about 320,000 distinct CDR3 sequences listed, around 21% are singletons. The sample taken for sequencing was naive CD8+ T cells from blood, with Jurkat cell RNA spiked in. As for subset: FACS-sorted CD8+CD4-CCR7+CD45RA+ naive T cells. Receptors originate from a human donor in good health. Some libraries in this study had Jurkat cell RNA spiked in.

This clonotype was seen many times. The gene calls are TRBV7-6 and TRBJ1-1; D may be TRBD1 (6 bases). V lost 5 bases, J lost 4 bases, and 14 bases lay in between. The CDR3 consists of 14 residues. The V gene's germline CDR1 is SGHVS and CDR2 FNYEAQ. This CDR3 is CASSPRTVSTEAFF. DNA of the CDR3: TGTGCCAGCAGCCCCCGGACAGTTTCCACTGAAGCTTTCTTT.

The rearrangement links TRBV27 to TRBJ2-1; D tentatively reads TRBD1 or TRBD2 (7 bases each). Germline V lookup: CDR1 MNHEY, CDR2 SMNVEV (reference sequence). V dropped 6 bases and J dropped 7 bases, with 22 bases sitting between them. CDR3 size: 16 residues. DNA for the CDR3: TGTGCCAGCAGACAAGGGACAGCCGGGGGGTCGAATGAGCAGTTCTTC. Protein: CASRQGTAGGSNEQFF.

This clonotype was observed many times. The chain is built from TRBV4-3 and TRBJ1-4; TRBD1 aligns across 10 bases. V lost 4 bases and J lost 3; bases outside the gene matches: 5. There are 16 residues in the CDR3. Germline values: CDR1 LGHNA, CDR2 YSLEER. In DNA form, the CDR3 reads TGCGCCAGCAGCCTGACAGGGGGCCTGGCTAATGAAAAACTGTTTTTT. Its protein is CASSLTGGLANEKLFF.

This clonotype was found once. This chain connects TRBV5-5 to TRBJ1-1; no clear D. The CDR3 runs 12 residues. Germline V lookup: CDR1 SGHKS, CDR2 YYEKEE (reference sequence). V dropped 7 bases and J dropped 4 bases, with 11 bases sitting between them. For the CDR3, the DNA is TGTGCCAGCGCCGGGATGAGCACTGAAGCTTTCTTT. Translation gives CASAGMSTEAFF.

In this sample, this clonotype turned up many times. This chain connects TRBV14 to TRBJ2-7; D remains ambiguous. Trimming removed 0 bases from V and 2 bases from J, with 14 bases in between. Germline V gene lookup returns CDR1 SGHDN and CDR2 FVKESK. CDR3 length: 16 amino acids. The CDR3 region has the DNA TGTGCCAGCAGCCAAGATTTTCCTGCTCGGGCCTACGAGCAGTACTTC. It yields the protein CASSQDFPARAYEQYF.

Regarding this clonotype: A much larger clonotype is one base distant, so this may be a read error. Because it lacks the conserved phenylalanine or tryptophan at the end, this CDR3 is likely a read error. The chain is built from TRBV20-1 and TRBJ2-1; D is ambiguous. This CDR3 spans 12 amino acids. Germline V gene lookup returns CDR1 DFQATT and CDR2 SNEGSKA (reference sequence). The ends were cut back, 2 bases at V and 10 bases at J, with 12 bases in the middle. In DNA form, the CDR3 reads TGCAGTGCTAGAATACTGCCGATGGAGCAGTTCTCC. Its translation is CSARILPMEQFS.

Concerning this clonotype: This may come from a read error, since a much larger clone is one base off. This chain links TRBV29-1 with TRBJ1-2, with no clear D. There are 11 residues in the CDR3. Germline V CDR1 and CDR2: SQVTM, ANQGSEA. As DNA, the CDR3 is TGCGGCGTTGCCCGAACAGATGGCTACACCTTC. Encoded protein: CGVARTDGYTF.

This clonotype has a count of ten or more. In DNA form, the CDR3 reads TGCAGTGCCGGGTTGGACGGGCGGATCTACGAGCAGTACTTC. Its protein is CSAGLDGRIYEQYF. The rearrangement links TRBV20-1 to TRBJ2-7; the D is unclear. The CDR3 runs to 14 residues. Trimming cost V 6 bases and J 3 bases, with 18 bases left between them. Germline loops: CDR1 DFQATT, CDR2 SNEGSKA (reference sequence).

This clonotype has at least ten counts. The rearrangement joins TRBV7-2 to TRBJ2-3; no clear D gene. The CDR3 spans 13 residues. CDR1 SGHTA and CDR2 FQGNSA come from the germline V gene. V lost 2 bases and J 3 bases, leaving 6 bases between the germline ends. CDR3 DNA sequence: TGTGCCAGCAGCTTATCCGGGACAGATACGCAGTATTTT. It encodes CASSLSGTDTQYF.

The genes are TRBV11-3 and TRBJ2-4; 9 nucleotides agree with TRBD1. Germline V lookup: CDR1 SGHNT, CDR2 YENEEA. The trim removed 1 base at V and 5 bases at J, leaving 18 bases unmatched. The CDR3 length is 20 residues. CDR3 protein: CASSLVNRTGEGVRQNIQYF. Written as DNA, the CDR3 is TGTGCCAGCAGCTTAGTCAACAGGACAGGGGAGGGGGTTCGGCAAAACATTCAGTACTTC. The full variable domain, in which reference TRBV11-3 and TRBJ2-4 provide the parts outside the CDR3, is EAGVVQSPRYKIIEKKQPVAFWCNPISGHNTLYWYLQNLGQGPELLIRYENEEAVDDSQLPKDRFSAERLKGVDSTLKIQPAELGDSAVYLCASSLVNRTGEGVRQNIQYFGAGTRLSVL.

This clonotype was found many times. This rearrangement joins TRBV20-1 to TRBJ2-5, with 16 bases fitting TRBD2. Germline CDR1 DFQATT, CDR2 SNEGSKA (reference sequence). The J segment lost 0 bases and the V segment lost 0 bases, leaving 7 bases of the junction unmatched. The CDR3 spans 19 residues. CDR3 loop: CSARDSGLAGGKYQETQYF. Here the CDR3 DNA reads TGCAGTGCTAGAGATTCGGGACTAGCGGGGGGGAAGTACCAAGAGACCCAGTACTTC.

A note on this clonotype: This may be a read error, as it is one base from a much larger clone. This rearrangement joins TRBV15 to TRBJ2-7; the D gene could be TRBD1 or TRBD2 (5 bases each). V lost 8 bases and J 4 bases, leaving 18 bases between the germline ends. Germline values: CDR1 LNHNV, CDR2 YYDKDF (reference sequence). CDR3 length: 14 residues. Written as DNA, the CDR3 is TGTGCCACCGCACCCGGGACGGACCGATACGAGCAGTACTTC. Its translation is CATAPGTDRYEQYF.

This clonotype appeared many times. The V gene is TRBV4-3, the J gene TRBJ2-3; TRBD1 might be the D (5 bases). The germline V gene encodes CDR1 LGHNA and CDR2 YSLEER. V lost 0 bases to trimming and J lost 2 bases, with 12 bases between them. This CDR3 contains 16 residues. Here the CDR3 reads CASSQDWQGITDTQYF. The DNA for the CDR3 is TGCGCCAGCAGCCAAGATTGGCAGGGCATCACAGATACGCAGTATTTT.

In this sample, this clonotype turned up many times. The rearrangement uses TRBV5-4 and TRBJ2-6; tentative D call: TRBD2 (5 bases). Germline CDR1 and CDR2: SGHNT and YYREEE (reference sequence). Trimming left V 3 bases short and J 2 bases short, with 9 bases between. The CDR3 loop spans 15 amino acids. The CDR3 DNA sequence: TGTGCCAGCAGCTGGTTCGGGGCTGGGGCCAACGTCCTGACTTTC. Its protein is CASSWFGAGANVLTF.

This clonotype has at least ten counts. This chain links TRBV14 with TRBJ2-7; 7 bases match TRBD1. The CDR3 is made up of 14 amino acids. V was pared by 3 bases and J by 2 bases, with 4 bases of the junction left unmatched. From germline, CDR1 is SGHDN and CDR2 FVKESK. The CDR3 here is CASSHPGQTYEQYF. CDR3 sequence (DNA): TGTGCCAGCAGCCACCCGGGACAGACCTACGAGCAGTACTTC. The whole variable domain, filled in from reference TRBV14 and TRBJ2-7, reads EAGVTQFPSHSVIEKGQTVTLRCDPISGHDNLYWYRRVMGKEIKFLLHFVKESKQDESGMPNNRFLAERTGGTYSTLKVQPAELEDSGVYFCASSHPGQTYEQYFGPGTRLTVT.

This clonotype was observed a handful of times. The genes are TRBV5-1 and TRBJ2-7; the match to TRBD1 covers 10 bases. CDR1 is SGHRS and CDR2 is YFSETQ in the germline V gene. This CDR3 region has 15 residues. The J segment lost 6 bases and the V segment lost 2 bases, leaving 8 bases of the junction unmatched. The CDR3 region has the DNA TGCGCCAGCAGCTTTTCCGGCGGGACAGGGGCCGAGCAGTACTTC. It is translated as CASSFSGGTGAEQYF. The variable domain in full, completed from reference TRBV5-1 and TRBJ2-7, reads KAGVTQTPRYLIKTRGQQVTLSCSPISGHRSVSWYQQTPGQGLQFLFEYFSETQRNKGNFPGRFSGRQFSNSRSEMNVSTLELGDSALYLCASSFSGGTGAEQYFGPGTRLTVT.

Details on this clonotype: It may be a read error: a sequence one base away is much more abundant. The rearrangement joins TRBV28 to TRBJ1-4; D remains unclear. The CDR3 length is 15 residues. The V gene's germline CDR1 is MDHEN and CDR2 SYDVKM. The CDR3 sequence is CTSSSRTLPGEKLFF. The CDR3 DNA is TGTACCAGCAGTTCACGGACCCTCCCGGGTGAAAAACTGTTTTTT.

The chain links TRBV11-2 to TRBJ2-5; tentative D call: TRBD1 (5 bases). Germline assignment: CDR1 SGHAT and CDR2 FQNNGV. The V end was cut by 6 bases, the J end by 5 bases, with 22 bases between. The CDR3 is 16 amino acids. The CDR3, as DNA: TGTGCCAGCAGTACCCATCCCAGGGCCCAGGAGGAGACCCAGTACTTC. Amino acids: CASSTHPRAQEETQYF.

This clonotype was observed at least ten times. The chain recombines TRBV7-2 with TRBJ1-1; D is unclear. Trimming shortened V by 5 bases and J by 6 bases, and 19 bases separated the two germline ends. CDR1 is SGHTA, CDR2 FQGNSA, per germline. The CDR3 totals 15 residues. The CDR3 nucleotides are TGTGCCAGCAGCCCCCCCGGGCGGGTGGAGGCTGAAGCTTTCTTT. This codes for CASSPPGRVEAEAFF.